This is a list of T cell receptor beta chains from one sample in a study of blood T cell repertoires in COVID-19. Profiled with immunoSEQ multiplex PCR; TCRdb holds only in-frame clones, not every one. The repertoire holds 280,000 or so clones, with roughly 86% as singletons. The material sequenced was peripheral blood. The receptor source for this set is a man between 18 and 29 years old with active or convalescent COVID-19. Both conserved end residues are part of each CDR3. The order of the fields is D gene, V gene, J gene, clone size, CDR3 DNA, CDR3 protein. The D gene is left open where the match is weak. A row's size may be missing; if present it is once, few, many or a size class.

d_call: TRBD1; v_call: TRBV9; j_call: TRBJ2-3; clone_size: NA; cdr3_nt: TGTGCCAGCAGCGACTGGGACAGGGGTTTGGCAGATACGCAGTATTTT; cdr3_aa: CASSDWDRGLADTQYF
d_call: TRBD1; v_call: TRBV18; j_call: TRBJ2-4; clone_size: NA; cdr3_nt: TGTGCCAGCTCACACCGGGACAGTCTAGCCAAAAACATTCAGTACTTC; cdr3_aa: CASSHRDSLAKNIQYF
d_call: NA; v_call: TRBV5-6; j_call: TRBJ2-1; clone_size: NA; cdr3_nt: TGTGCCAGCAGCTGGGGGACTCAATACAATGAGCAGTTCTTC; cdr3_aa: CASSWGTQYNEQFF
d_call: NA; v_call: TRBV10-1; j_call: TRBJ1-1; clone_size: NA; cdr3_nt: TGCGCCAACCTGGGGCAGGGAGGGACTGAAGCTTTCTTT; cdr3_aa: CANLGQGGTEAFF
d_call: NA; v_call: TRBV6-5; j_call: TRBJ2-7; clone_size: NA; cdr3_nt: TGTGCCAGCAGTTATCGACAGGCCGGAGAGCAGTACTTC; cdr3_aa: CASSYRQAGEQYF
d_call: TRBD1; v_call: TRBV13; j_call: TRBJ2-3; clone_size: NA; cdr3_nt: TGTGCCAGCAGACGGCAGGGGGCGGTTACAGATACGCAGTATTTT; cdr3_aa: CASRRQGAVTDTQYF
d_call: TRBD1; v_call: TRBV11-2; j_call: TRBJ1-4; clone_size: NA; cdr3_nt: TGTGCCAGCAGCCCGATACAGGGGCAAAGTGAAAAACTGTTTTTT; cdr3_aa: CASSPIQGQSEKLFF
d_call: TRBD2; v_call: TRBV5-1; j_call: TRBJ2-5; clone_size: once; cdr3_nt: TGCGCCAGCAGACCAGCGGGGGGGCCAGCAGAGACCCAGTACTTC; cdr3_aa: CASRPAGGPAETQYF
d_call: TRBD1; v_call: TRBV7-9; j_call: TRBJ2-7; clone_size: NA; cdr3_nt: TGTGCCAGCAGCAAGACAGGGGACGCCTACGAGCAGTACTTC; cdr3_aa: CASSKTGDAYEQYF
d_call: TRBD1; v_call: TRBV19; j_call: TRBJ1-5; clone_size: NA; cdr3_nt: TGTGCCAGCCGGGACAGGAGCAATCAGCCCCAGCATTTT; cdr3_aa: CASRDRSNQPQHF
d_call: NA; v_call: TRBV5-8; j_call: TRBJ2-2; clone_size: NA; cdr3_nt: TGTGCCAGCAGCTTGGGAGTCAGGCTGGCCGGGGAGCTGTTTTTT; cdr3_aa: CASSLGVRLAGELFF
d_call: TRBD1; v_call: TRBV5-1; j_call: TRBJ2-2; clone_size: NA; cdr3_nt: TGCGCCAGCATGCTTTTCCGGGACAGCTTAATCACCGGGGAGCTGTTTTTT; cdr3_aa: CASMLFRDSLITGELFF
d_call: NA; v_call: TRBV7-9; j_call: TRBJ1-4; clone_size: NA; cdr3_nt: TGTGCCAGCAGCTTAGAATCGGGGATCCACGAAAAACTGTTTTTT; cdr3_aa: CASSLESGIHEKLFF
d_call: TRBD2; v_call: TRBV9; j_call: TRBJ2-1; clone_size: NA; cdr3_nt: TGTGCCAGCAGCCCCCGGACTAGCGGGGGGGCCTGGGAGCAGTTCTTC; cdr3_aa: CASSPRTSGGAWEQFF
d_call: NA; v_call: TRBV29-1; j_call: TRBJ1-1; clone_size: NA; cdr3_nt: TGCAGCGTCGCCATCGGGGGATTTAGGGGTTCTGAAGCTTTCTTT; cdr3_aa: CSVAIGGFRGSEAFF
d_call: TRBD1; v_call: TRBV29-1; j_call: TRBJ1-2; clone_size: NA; cdr3_nt: TGCAGCGTTGAGGGACAGGGATCCAACTATGGCTACACCTTC; cdr3_aa: CSVEGQGSNYGYTF
d_call: NA; v_call: TRBV12-5; j_call: TRBJ1-6; clone_size: NA; cdr3_nt: TGTGCTAGTGGCCTGGACAGTAATTCACCCCTCCACTTT; cdr3_aa: CASGLDSNSPLHF
d_call: NA; v_call: TRBV6-4; j_call: TRBJ2-2; clone_size: NA; cdr3_nt: TGTGCCAGCAGTGACTCGTTCGAGACCGGGGAGCTGTTTTTT; cdr3_aa: CASSDSFETGELFF
d_call: TRBD1; v_call: TRBV24-1; j_call: TRBJ2-3; clone_size: NA; cdr3_nt: TGTGCCACCAGCCCTAACAGGGGGCTGGGCACAGATACGCAGTATTTT; cdr3_aa: CATSPNRGLGTDTQYF
d_call: TRBD1; v_call: TRBV2; j_call: TRBJ1-2; clone_size: NA; cdr3_nt: TGTGCCAGCAGAGTAACAGGGGCTGGCTACACCTTC; cdr3_aa: CASRVTGAGYTF
d_call: NA; v_call: TRBV5-1; j_call: TRBJ2-1; clone_size: NA; cdr3_nt: TGCGCCAGCAGCTTGGGGGGGCCCTACAATGAGCAGTTCTTC; cdr3_aa: CASSLGGPYNEQFF
d_call: TRBD2; v_call: TRBV7-6; j_call: TRBJ2-2; clone_size: NA; cdr3_nt: TGTGCCAGCAGCCAAGCGGGGGGGCTTACCGGGGAGCTGTTTTTT; cdr3_aa: CASSQAGGLTGELFF
d_call: TRBD2; v_call: TRBV3-1/TRBV3-2; j_call: TRBJ2-1; clone_size: NA; cdr3_nt: TGTGCCAGCAGCCAAGACCGACTAGCGGGGGATGAGCAGTTCTTC; cdr3_aa: CASSQDRLAGDEQFF
d_call: NA; v_call: TRBV4-2; j_call: TRBJ2-1; clone_size: NA; cdr3_nt: TGTGCCAGCAGCCAAGATGAGGGGGGGCCCAATGAGCAGTTCTTC; cdr3_aa: CASSQDEGGPNEQFF
d_call: NA; v_call: TRBV6-4; j_call: TRBJ1-2; clone_size: few; cdr3_nt: TGTGCCAGCAGGCTCTCGAAACAGGGTGACTATGGCTACACCTTC; cdr3_aa: CASRLSKQGDYGYTF
d_call: NA; v_call: TRBV10-2; j_call: TRBJ1-5; clone_size: NA; cdr3_nt: TGCGCCAGCAGGCCTGGACACAGCAATCAGCCCCAGCATTTT; cdr3_aa: CASRPGHSNQPQHF
d_call: NA; v_call: TRBV14; j_call: TRBJ1-1; clone_size: NA; cdr3_nt: TGTGCCAGCAGCCGTGTCGTGAACACTGAAGCTTTCTTT; cdr3_aa: CASSRVVNTEAFF
d_call: NA; v_call: TRBV15; j_call: TRBJ2-2; clone_size: NA; cdr3_nt: TGTGCCACCAGCAGAGATATCTTTGGGCCCCGGGAGCTGTTTTTT; cdr3_aa: CATSRDIFGPRELFF
d_call: TRBD2; v_call: TRBV4-3; j_call: TRBJ2-3; clone_size: NA; cdr3_nt: TGCGCCAGCAGCCAAGGGAGAGCGGGGGGCACAGATACGCAGTATTTT; cdr3_aa: CASSQGRAGGTDTQYF
d_call: TRBD1; v_call: TRBV19; j_call: TRBJ1-2; clone_size: once; cdr3_nt: TGTGCCAGTAGTATTTATTCGGGACAGGAGGCTTATGGCTACACCTTC; cdr3_aa: CASSIYSGQEAYGYTF
d_call: TRBD2; v_call: TRBV4-2; j_call: TRBJ2-1; clone_size: NA; cdr3_nt: TGTGCCAGCAGCCAAGGACTTACCAGCGGGGGCTTATACAATGAGCAGTTCTTC; cdr3_aa: CASSQGLTSGGLYNEQFF
d_call: NA; v_call: TRBV12-3/TRBV12-4; j_call: TRBJ2-5; clone_size: NA; cdr3_nt: TGTGCCATCAGGGTCGACACGGAGACCCAGTACTTC; cdr3_aa: CAIRVDTETQYF
d_call: TRBD1; v_call: TRBV24-1; j_call: TRBJ1-5; clone_size: NA; cdr3_nt: TGTGCCACCAGTGACACACCGGACGGACAGGACAATCAGCCCCAGCATTTT; cdr3_aa: CATSDTPDGQDNQPQHF
d_call: NA; v_call: TRBV4-3; j_call: TRBJ1-1; clone_size: once; cdr3_nt: TGCGCCAGCAGAAGGACCGGGAGCATGAACACTGAAGCTTTCTTT; cdr3_aa: CASRRTGSMNTEAFF
d_call: NA; v_call: TRBV5-5; j_call: TRBJ1-1; clone_size: NA; cdr3_nt: TGTGCCAGCAGCTTGTATATAGGGGCGAACACTGAAGCTTTCTTT; cdr3_aa: CASSLYIGANTEAFF
d_call: TRBD1; v_call: TRBV9; j_call: TRBJ2-7; clone_size: NA; cdr3_nt: TGTGCCAGCAGCCCCCGGACAGGGTCCCACGAGCAGTACTTC; cdr3_aa: CASSPRTGSHEQYF
d_call: NA; v_call: TRBV5-4; j_call: TRBJ1-6; clone_size: NA; cdr3_nt: TGTGCCAGCAGCTTGGACAGTCAGTCCCTCCACTTT; cdr3_aa: CASSLDSQSLHF
d_call: NA; v_call: TRBV7-9; j_call: TRBJ2-7; clone_size: NA; cdr3_nt: TGTGCCAGCAGCTTAGTCGGAAGACTCTACGAGCAGTACTTC; cdr3_aa: CASSLVGRLYEQYF
d_call: NA; v_call: TRBV5-8; j_call: TRBJ1-5; clone_size: NA; cdr3_nt: TGTGCCAGCAGCTCGACAGCGGGAAGTCAGCCCCAGCATTTT; cdr3_aa: CASSSTAGSQPQHF
d_call: NA; v_call: TRBV18; j_call: TRBJ2-7; clone_size: NA; cdr3_nt: TGTGCCAGCTCACGCCGGGGGGCCGACTACGAGCAGTACTTC; cdr3_aa: CASSRRGADYEQYF
d_call: NA; v_call: TRBV6-5; j_call: TRBJ1-5; clone_size: NA; cdr3_nt: TGTGCCAGCAGGTCTGGGCAGAGCAATCAGCCCCAGCATTTT; cdr3_aa: CASRSGQSNQPQHF
d_call: NA; v_call: TRBV7-2; j_call: TRBJ1-2; clone_size: NA; cdr3_nt: TGTGCCAGCAGCTTAATCTTGGGCTCCTATGGCTACACCTTC; cdr3_aa: CASSLILGSYGYTF
d_call: TRBD2; v_call: TRBV11-3; j_call: TRBJ2-1; clone_size: NA; cdr3_nt: TGTGCCAGCAGCCAAGCGGGGGGGCTTGAGCAGTTCTTC; cdr3_aa: CASSQAGGLEQFF
d_call: TRBD2; v_call: TRBV13; j_call: TRBJ2-3; clone_size: once; cdr3_nt: TGTGCCAGCAGCTCAAACTTGGTAGCGGGGGGAAACACAGATACGCAGTATTTT; cdr3_aa: CASSSNLVAGGNTDTQYF
d_call: TRBD1; v_call: TRBV6-4; j_call: TRBJ1-4; clone_size: NA; cdr3_nt: TGTGCCAGCAGTAGGACAGGGCAGTTCGGCGAAAAACTGTTTTTT; cdr3_aa: CASSRTGQFGEKLFF
d_call: NA; v_call: TRBV7-6; j_call: TRBJ2-1; clone_size: NA; cdr3_nt: TGTGCCAGCAGTCGTCACTCCAATGAGCAGTTCTTC; cdr3_aa: CASSRHSNEQFF
d_call: TRBD2; v_call: TRBV12-3/TRBV12-4; j_call: TRBJ2-1; clone_size: NA; cdr3_nt: TGTGCCAGCAGTTTCGGGGGGACCAATGAGCAGTTCTTC; cdr3_aa: CASSFGGTNEQFF
d_call: TRBD2; v_call: TRBV5-4; j_call: TRBJ2-3; clone_size: once; cdr3_nt: TGTGCCAGCAGCTCCGAACTAGCGGGGACCACGCAGTATTTT; cdr3_aa: CASSSELAGTTQYF
d_call: NA; v_call: TRBV7-8; j_call: TRBJ1-2; clone_size: NA; cdr3_nt: TGTGCCAGCAGCTTAAAAATATTTGAGCCCCTTTACTATGGCTACACCTTC; cdr3_aa: CASSLKIFEPLYYGYTF
d_call: NA; v_call: TRBV12-3/TRBV12-4; j_call: TRBJ1-6; clone_size: once; cdr3_nt: TGTGCCAGCAGTTTTGAGAATTCACCCCTCCACTTT; cdr3_aa: CASSFENSPLHF
d_call: NA; v_call: TRBV9; j_call: TRBJ1-1; clone_size: once; cdr3_nt: TGTGCCAGCAGCGTCTTACAGGGAGTGAACACTGAAGCTTTCTTT; cdr3_aa: CASSVLQGVNTEAFF
d_call: TRBD1; v_call: TRBV9; j_call: TRBJ2-6; clone_size: NA; cdr3_nt: TGTGCCAGCACTTCAAGGGGGCGAGGGGCCAACGTCCTGACTTTC; cdr3_aa: CASTSRGRGANVLTF
d_call: NA; v_call: TRBV5-1; j_call: TRBJ2-5; clone_size: NA; cdr3_nt: TGCGCCAGCAGCCCTGAGGCGGGGTTACAAGAGACCCAGTACTTC; cdr3_aa: CASSPEAGLQETQYF
d_call: NA; v_call: TRBV10-3; j_call: TRBJ2-7; clone_size: once; cdr3_nt: TGTGCCATCAGGAGTAAATACGAGCAGTACTTC; cdr3_aa: CAIRSKYEQYF
d_call: TRBD2; v_call: TRBV19; j_call: TRBJ2-5; clone_size: NA; cdr3_nt: TGTGCCCCATACTCCGGGACTAGCGGGGGGGCCGAGGAGACCCAGTACTTC; cdr3_aa: CAPYSGTSGGAEETQYF
d_call: NA; v_call: TRBV6-5; j_call: TRBJ1-2; clone_size: once; cdr3_nt: TGTGCCAGCAGTTACCCACAGGGCCATGGCTACACCTTC; cdr3_aa: CASSYPQGHGYTF
d_call: NA; v_call: TRBV4-1; j_call: TRBJ1-1; clone_size: NA; cdr3_nt: TGCGCCAGCAGCCTGACCCAGTCCGGATCGGAGGCTTTCTTT; cdr3_aa: CASSLTQSGSEAFF
d_call: NA; v_call: TRBV15; j_call: TRBJ1-2; clone_size: NA; cdr3_nt: TGTGCCACCAGCAGAGATCTCGAACAGAACTATGGCTACACCTTC; cdr3_aa: CATSRDLEQNYGYTF
d_call: TRBD1; v_call: TRBV5-1; j_call: TRBJ1-1; clone_size: NA; cdr3_nt: TGCGCCAGCAGCTTGAATCAGGGGGCGAACACTGAAGCTTTCTTT; cdr3_aa: CASSLNQGANTEAFF
d_call: NA; v_call: TRBV7-6; j_call: TRBJ1-4; clone_size: NA; cdr3_nt: TGTGCCAGCAGCTTAGAGGCGGGGGCGAAAGAAAAACTGTTTTTT; cdr3_aa: CASSLEAGAKEKLFF